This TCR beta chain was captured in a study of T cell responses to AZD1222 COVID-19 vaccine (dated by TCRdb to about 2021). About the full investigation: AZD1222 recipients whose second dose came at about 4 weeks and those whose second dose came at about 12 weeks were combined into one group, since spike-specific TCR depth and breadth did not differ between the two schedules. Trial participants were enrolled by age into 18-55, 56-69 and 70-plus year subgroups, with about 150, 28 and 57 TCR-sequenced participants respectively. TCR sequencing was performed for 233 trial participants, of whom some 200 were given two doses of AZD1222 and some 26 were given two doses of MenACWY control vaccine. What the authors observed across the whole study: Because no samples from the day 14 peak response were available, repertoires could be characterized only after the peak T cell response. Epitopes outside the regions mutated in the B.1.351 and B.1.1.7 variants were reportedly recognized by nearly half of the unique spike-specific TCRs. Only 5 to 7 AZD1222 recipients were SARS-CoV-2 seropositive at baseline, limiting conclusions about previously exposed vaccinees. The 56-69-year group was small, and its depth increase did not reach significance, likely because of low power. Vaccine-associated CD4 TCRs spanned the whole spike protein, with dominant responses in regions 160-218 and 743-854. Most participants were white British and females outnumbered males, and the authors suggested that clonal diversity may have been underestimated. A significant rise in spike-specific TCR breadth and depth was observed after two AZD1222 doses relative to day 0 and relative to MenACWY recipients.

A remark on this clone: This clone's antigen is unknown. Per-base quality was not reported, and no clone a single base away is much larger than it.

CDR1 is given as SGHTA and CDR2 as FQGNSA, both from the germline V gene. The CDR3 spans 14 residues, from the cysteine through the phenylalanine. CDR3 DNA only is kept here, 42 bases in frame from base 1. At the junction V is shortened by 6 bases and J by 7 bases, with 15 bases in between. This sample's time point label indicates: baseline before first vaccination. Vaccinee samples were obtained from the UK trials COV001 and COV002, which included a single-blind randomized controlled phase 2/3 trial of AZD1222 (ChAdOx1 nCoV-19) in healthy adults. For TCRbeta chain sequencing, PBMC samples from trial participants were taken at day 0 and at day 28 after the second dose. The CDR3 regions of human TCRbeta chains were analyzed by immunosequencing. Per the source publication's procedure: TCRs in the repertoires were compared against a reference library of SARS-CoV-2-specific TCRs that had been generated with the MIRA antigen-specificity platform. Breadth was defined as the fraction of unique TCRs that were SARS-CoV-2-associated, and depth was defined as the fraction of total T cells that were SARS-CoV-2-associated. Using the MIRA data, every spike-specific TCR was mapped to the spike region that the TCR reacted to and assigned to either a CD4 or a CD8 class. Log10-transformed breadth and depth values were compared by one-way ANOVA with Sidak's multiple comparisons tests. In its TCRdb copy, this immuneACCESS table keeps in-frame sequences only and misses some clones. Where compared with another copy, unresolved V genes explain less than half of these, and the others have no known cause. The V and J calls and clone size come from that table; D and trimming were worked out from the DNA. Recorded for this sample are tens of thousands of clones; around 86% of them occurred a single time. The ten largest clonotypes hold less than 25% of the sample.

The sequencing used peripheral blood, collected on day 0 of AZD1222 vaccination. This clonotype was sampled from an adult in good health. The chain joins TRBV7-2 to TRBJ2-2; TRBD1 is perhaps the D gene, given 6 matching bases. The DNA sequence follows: TGTGCCAGCAGTTTACAGGGAATCGTCGGGGAGCTGTTTTTT. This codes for CASSLQGIVGELFF.